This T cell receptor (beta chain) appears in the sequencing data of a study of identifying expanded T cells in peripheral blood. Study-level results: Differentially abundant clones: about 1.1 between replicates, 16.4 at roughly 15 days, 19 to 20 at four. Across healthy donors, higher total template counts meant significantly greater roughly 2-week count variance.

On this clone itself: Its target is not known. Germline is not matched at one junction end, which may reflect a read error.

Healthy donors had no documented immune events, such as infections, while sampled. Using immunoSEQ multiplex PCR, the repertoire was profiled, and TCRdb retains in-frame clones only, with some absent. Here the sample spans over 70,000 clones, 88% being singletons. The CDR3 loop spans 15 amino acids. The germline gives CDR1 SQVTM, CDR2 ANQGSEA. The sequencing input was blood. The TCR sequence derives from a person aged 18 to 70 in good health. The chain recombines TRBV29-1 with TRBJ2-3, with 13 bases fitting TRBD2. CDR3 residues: CSAELAGGPEDTQYF. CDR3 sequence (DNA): TGCAGCGCTGAACTAGCGGGGGGGCCCGAAGATACGCAGTATTTT.